The text below deals with one T cell receptor (beta chain). Sequenced by immunoSEQ multiplex PCR; TCRdb stores in-frame clones only, minus some. Of about 100,000 clones in the sample, over 75% are singletons; the top ten hold approximately 20%. This specimen belongs to a study of control samples from healthy donors and cancer patients. Trimming removed 5 bases at V and 1 base at J, with 16 bases between. This CDR3 contains 16 residues. Germline CDR1 SGHDT, CDR2 YYEEEE. The sequencing sample was made of blood. This chain uses TRBV5-6 with TRBJ2-4; D might be TRBD1 (6 bases). The clonotype was recovered from a woman aged 45 to 65 in good health. CDR3 in amino acids: CASRIQGLGAKNIQYF. The DNA for the CDR3 is TGTGCCAGCAGGATACAGGGCTTGGGGGCCAAAAACATTCAGTACTTC.